Included here is one T cell receptor beta chain sequence, with context. Its matching antigen is unknown. The read finishes 3 residues shy of the CDR3 end, and the germline J gene is used to complete it. Assay used: immunoSEQ multiplex PCR; TCRdb lists only in-frame clones, some missing. The sample presents around 42,000 clones, none singletons. These data are taken from a study of T cell clonality in common variable immunodeficiency. Caucasian heritage predominated among both patients and controls. CVID subjects had received replacement immunoglobulin for at least one year. Heparinized whole blood, about 4.5 to 8.5 ml, came from each donor. Notes on the study in general: Fewer deletions and N-nucleotide insertions were reportedly seen in common variable immunodeficiency TCR beta sequences.

The CDR3 covers 15 residues. The ends lost 0 bases at V and 3 bases at J; junction bases unmatched: 4. CDR1 DFQATT and CDR2 SNEGSKA come from the germline V gene (reference sequence). This chain connects TRBV20-1 to TRBJ2-5; TRBD1 agrees at 10 bases. The sequencing sample was made of peripheral blood mononuclear cells. The sequence came from a human donor with common variable immunodeficiency. CDR3 region: CSAREAGTGEETQYF. The part of the CDR3 DNA that was read is TGCAGTGCTAGAGAGGCCGGGACAGGGGAAGAGACC.